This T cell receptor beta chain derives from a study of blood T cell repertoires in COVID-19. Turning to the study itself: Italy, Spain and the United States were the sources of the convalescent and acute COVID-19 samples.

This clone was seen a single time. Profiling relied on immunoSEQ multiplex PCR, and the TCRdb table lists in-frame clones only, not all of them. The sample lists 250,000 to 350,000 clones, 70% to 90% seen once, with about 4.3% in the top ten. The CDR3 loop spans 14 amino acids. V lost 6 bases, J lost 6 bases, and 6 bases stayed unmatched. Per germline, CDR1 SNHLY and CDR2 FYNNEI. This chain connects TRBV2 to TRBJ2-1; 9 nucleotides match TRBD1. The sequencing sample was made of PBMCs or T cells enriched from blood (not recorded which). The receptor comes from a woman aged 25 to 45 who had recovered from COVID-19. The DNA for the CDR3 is TGTGCCAGCAGGAAATCGGACAGGGGCAATGAGCAGTTCTTC. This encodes CASRKSDRGNEQFF.